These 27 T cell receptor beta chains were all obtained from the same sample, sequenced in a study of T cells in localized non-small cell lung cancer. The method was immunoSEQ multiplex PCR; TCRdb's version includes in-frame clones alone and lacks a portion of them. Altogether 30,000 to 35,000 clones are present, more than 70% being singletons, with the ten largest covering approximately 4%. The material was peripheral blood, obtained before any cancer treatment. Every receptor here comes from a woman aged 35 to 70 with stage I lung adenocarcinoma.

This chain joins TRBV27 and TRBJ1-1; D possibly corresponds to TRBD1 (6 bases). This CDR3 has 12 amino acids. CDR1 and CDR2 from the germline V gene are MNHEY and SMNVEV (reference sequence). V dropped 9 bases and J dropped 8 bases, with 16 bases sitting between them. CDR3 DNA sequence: TGTGCCAGTAGGAGGGGGGCTCTCGAAGCTTTCTTT. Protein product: CASRRGALEAFF.

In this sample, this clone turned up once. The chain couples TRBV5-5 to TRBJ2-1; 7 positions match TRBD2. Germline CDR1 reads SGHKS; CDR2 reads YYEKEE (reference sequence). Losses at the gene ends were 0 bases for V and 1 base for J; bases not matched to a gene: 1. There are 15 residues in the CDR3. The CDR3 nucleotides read TGTGCCAGCAGCTTGGAAGCGGGGTCCTACAATGAGCAGTTCTTC. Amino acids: CASSLEAGSYNEQFF.

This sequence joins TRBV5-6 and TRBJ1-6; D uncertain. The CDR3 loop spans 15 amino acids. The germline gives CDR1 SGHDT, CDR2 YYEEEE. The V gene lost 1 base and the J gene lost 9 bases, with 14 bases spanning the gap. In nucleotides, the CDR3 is TGTGCCAGCAGCTTGTTCTACCTCGGGCGTTCACCCCTCCACTTT. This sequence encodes CASSLFYLGRSPLHF.

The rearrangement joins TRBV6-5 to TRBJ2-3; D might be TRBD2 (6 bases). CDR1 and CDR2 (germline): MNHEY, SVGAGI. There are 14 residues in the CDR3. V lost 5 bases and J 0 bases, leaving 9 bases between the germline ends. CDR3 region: CASSALASTDTQYF. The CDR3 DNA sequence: TGTGCCAGCAGTGCGCTAGCGAGCACAGATACGCAGTATTTT.

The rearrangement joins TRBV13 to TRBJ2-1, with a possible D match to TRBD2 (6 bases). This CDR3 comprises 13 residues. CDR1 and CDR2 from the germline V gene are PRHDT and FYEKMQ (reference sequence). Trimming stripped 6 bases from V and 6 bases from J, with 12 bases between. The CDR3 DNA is TGTGCCAGCAGTTATTCGCGGGGCAATGAGCAGTTCTTC. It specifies CASSYSRGNEQFF.

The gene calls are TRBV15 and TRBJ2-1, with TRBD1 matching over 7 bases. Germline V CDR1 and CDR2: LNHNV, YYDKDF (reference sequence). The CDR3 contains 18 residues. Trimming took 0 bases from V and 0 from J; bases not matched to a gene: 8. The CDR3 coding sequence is TGTGCCACCAGCAGAGAGCGACAGGGCCCAAGCTCCTACAATGAGCAGTTCTTC. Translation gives CATSRERQGPSSYNEQFF.

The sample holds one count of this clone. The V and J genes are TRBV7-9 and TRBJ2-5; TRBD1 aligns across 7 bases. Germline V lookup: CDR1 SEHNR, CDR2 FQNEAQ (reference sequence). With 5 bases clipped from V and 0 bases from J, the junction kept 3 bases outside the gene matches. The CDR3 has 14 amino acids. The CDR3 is CASSVGQYQETQYF. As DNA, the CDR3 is TGTGCCAGCAGCGTGGGACAGTACCAAGAGACCCAGTACTTC.

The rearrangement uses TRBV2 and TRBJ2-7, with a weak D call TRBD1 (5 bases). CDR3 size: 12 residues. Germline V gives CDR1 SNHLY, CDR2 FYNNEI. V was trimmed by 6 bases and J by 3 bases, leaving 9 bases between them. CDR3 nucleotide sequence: TGTGCCAGCAGAACAGGAGTCTACGAGCAGTACTTC. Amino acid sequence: CASRTGVYEQYF.

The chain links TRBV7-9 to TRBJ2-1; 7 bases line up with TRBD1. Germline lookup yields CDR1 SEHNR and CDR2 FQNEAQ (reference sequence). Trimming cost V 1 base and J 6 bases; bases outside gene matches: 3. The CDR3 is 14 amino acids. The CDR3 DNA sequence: TGTGCCAGCAGCTTAGTACAGGGGAGCAATGAGCAGTTCTTC. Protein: CASSLVQGSNEQFF.

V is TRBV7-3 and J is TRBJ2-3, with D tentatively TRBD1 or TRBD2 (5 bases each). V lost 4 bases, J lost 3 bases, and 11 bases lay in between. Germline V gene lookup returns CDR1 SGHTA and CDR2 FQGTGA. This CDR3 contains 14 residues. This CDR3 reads CASSSPGRTDTQYF. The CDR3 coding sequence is TGTGCCAGCAGCTCCCCGGGACGGACAGATACGCAGTATTTT.

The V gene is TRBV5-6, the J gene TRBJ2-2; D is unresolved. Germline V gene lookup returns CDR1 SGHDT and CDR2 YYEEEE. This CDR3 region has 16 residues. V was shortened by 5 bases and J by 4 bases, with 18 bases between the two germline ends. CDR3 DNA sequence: TGTGCCAGCAGACCCACTTCGGGTTTTGGCACCGGGGAGCTGTTTTTT. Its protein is CASRPTSGFGTGELFF. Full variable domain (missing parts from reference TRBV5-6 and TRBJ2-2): DAGVTQSPTHLIKTRGQQVTLRCSPKSGHDTVSWYQQALGQGPQFIFQYYEEEERQRGNFPDRFSGHQFPNYSSELNVNALLLGDSALYLCASRPTSGFGTGELFFGEGSRLTVL.

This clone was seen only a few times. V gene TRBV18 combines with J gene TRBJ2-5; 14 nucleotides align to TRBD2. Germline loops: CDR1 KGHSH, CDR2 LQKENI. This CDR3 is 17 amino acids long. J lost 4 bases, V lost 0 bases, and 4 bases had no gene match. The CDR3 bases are TGTGCCAGCTCACCACCGACCGGGACTAGCGGGGGAGAGACCCAGTACTTC. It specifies CASSPPTGTSGGETQYF.

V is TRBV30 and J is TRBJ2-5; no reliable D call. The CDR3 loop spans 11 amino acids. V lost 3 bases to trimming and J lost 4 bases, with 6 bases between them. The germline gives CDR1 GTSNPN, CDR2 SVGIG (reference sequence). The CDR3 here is CAWRIGETQYF. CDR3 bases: TGTGCCTGGAGGATAGGAGAGACCCAGTACTTC.

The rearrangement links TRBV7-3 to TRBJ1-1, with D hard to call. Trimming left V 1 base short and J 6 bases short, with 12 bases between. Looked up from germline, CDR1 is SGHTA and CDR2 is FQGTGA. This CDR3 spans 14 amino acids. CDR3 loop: CASSLSREVPEAFF. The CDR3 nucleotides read TGTGCCAGCAGCTTAAGTCGGGAAGTTCCTGAAGCTTTCTTT.

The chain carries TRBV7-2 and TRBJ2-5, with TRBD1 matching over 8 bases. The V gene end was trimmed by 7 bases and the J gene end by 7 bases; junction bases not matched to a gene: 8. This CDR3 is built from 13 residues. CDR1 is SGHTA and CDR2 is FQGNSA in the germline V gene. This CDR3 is CASIRGQGGTQYF. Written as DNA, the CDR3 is TGTGCCAGCATCAGGGGGCAGGGAGGGACCCAGTACTTC.

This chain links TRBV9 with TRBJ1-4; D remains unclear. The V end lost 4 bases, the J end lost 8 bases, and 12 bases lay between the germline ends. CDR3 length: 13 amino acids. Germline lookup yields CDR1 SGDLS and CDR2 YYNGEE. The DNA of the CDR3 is TGTGCCAGCAGCCTACGATTACAGGAAAAACTGTTTTTT. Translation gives CASSLRLQEKLFF.

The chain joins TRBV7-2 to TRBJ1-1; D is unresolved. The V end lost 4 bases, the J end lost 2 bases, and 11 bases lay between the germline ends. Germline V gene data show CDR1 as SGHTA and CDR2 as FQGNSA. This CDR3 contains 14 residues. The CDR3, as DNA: TGTGCCAGCAGCTCGAGGTTACTCAACACTGAAGCTTTCTTT. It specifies CASSSRLLNTEAFF.

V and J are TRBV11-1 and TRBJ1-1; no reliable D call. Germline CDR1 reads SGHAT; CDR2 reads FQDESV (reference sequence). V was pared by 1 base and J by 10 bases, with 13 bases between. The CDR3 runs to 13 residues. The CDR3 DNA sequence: TGTGCCAGCAGCTTAGTTCCGGAGTCGGGAGCTTTCTTT. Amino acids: CASSLVPESGAFF.

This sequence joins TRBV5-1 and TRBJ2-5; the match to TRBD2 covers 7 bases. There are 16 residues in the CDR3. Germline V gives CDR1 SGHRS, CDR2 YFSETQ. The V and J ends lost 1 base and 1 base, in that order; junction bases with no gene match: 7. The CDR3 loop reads CASSLIPGGRQETQYF. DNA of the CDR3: TGCGCCAGCAGCTTGATTCCGGGGGGACGCCAAGAGACCCAGTACTTC.

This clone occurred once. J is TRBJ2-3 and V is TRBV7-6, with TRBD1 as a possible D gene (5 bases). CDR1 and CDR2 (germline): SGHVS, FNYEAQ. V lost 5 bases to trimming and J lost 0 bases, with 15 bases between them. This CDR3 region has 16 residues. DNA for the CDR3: TGTGCCAGCAGCGTAAGACAGAGTACTAGCACAGATACGCAGTATTTT. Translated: CASSVRQSTSTDTQYF.

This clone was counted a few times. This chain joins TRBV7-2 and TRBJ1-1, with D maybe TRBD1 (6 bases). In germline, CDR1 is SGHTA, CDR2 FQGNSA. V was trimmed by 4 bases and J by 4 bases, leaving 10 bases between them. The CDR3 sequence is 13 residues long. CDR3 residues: CASSSTGSTEAFF. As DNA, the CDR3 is TGTGCCAGCAGCTCCACAGGGAGCACTGAAGCTTTCTTT.

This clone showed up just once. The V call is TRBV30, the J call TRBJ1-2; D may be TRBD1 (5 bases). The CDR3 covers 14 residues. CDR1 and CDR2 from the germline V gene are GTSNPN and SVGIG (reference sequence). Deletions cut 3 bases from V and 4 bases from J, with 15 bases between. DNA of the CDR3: TGTGCCTGGAGAAGCCTACACGGGACCTATGGCTACACCTTC. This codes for CAWRSLHGTYGYTF.

The CDR3 DNA sequence: TGTGCCAGCTGTCGAGTCAGCGGAAACATGAACACTGAAGCTTTCTTT. As protein: CASCRVSGNMNTEAFF. The V and J genes are TRBV11-3 and TRBJ1-1; D uncertain. CDR3 length: 16 amino acids. Between the trimmed V and J ends, which lost 8 bases and 0 bases, there was a span of 19 bases. The germline V gene encodes CDR1 SGHNT and CDR2 YENEEA.

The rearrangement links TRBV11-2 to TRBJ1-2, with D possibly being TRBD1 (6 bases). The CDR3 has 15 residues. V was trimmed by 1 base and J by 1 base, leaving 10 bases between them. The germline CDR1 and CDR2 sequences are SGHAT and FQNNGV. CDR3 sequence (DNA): TGTGCCAGCAGCTTAGGCAGAGGGGGTAACTATGGCTACACCTTC. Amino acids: CASSLGRGGNYGYTF.

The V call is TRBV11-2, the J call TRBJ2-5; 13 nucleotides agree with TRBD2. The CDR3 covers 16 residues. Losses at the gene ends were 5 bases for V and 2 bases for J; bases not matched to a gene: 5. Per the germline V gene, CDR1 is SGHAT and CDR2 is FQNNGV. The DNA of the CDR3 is TGTGCCAGCAGCGCAGAACTAGCGGGGGGGCAAGAGACCCAGTACTTC. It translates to CASSAELAGGQETQYF.

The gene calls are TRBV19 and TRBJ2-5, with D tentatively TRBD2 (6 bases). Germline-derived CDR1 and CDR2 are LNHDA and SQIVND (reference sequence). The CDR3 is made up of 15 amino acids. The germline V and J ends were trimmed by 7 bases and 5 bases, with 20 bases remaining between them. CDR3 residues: CASTQTAGTLETQYF. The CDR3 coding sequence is TGTGCCAGTACTCAAACCGCCGGGACTTTGGAGACCCAGTACTTC.

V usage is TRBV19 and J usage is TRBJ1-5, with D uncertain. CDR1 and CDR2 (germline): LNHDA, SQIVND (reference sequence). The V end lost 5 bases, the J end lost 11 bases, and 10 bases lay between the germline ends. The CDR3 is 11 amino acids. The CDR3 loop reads CASSRTGTQHF. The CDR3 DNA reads TGTGCCAGTAGTCGTACCGGGACCCAGCATTTT.